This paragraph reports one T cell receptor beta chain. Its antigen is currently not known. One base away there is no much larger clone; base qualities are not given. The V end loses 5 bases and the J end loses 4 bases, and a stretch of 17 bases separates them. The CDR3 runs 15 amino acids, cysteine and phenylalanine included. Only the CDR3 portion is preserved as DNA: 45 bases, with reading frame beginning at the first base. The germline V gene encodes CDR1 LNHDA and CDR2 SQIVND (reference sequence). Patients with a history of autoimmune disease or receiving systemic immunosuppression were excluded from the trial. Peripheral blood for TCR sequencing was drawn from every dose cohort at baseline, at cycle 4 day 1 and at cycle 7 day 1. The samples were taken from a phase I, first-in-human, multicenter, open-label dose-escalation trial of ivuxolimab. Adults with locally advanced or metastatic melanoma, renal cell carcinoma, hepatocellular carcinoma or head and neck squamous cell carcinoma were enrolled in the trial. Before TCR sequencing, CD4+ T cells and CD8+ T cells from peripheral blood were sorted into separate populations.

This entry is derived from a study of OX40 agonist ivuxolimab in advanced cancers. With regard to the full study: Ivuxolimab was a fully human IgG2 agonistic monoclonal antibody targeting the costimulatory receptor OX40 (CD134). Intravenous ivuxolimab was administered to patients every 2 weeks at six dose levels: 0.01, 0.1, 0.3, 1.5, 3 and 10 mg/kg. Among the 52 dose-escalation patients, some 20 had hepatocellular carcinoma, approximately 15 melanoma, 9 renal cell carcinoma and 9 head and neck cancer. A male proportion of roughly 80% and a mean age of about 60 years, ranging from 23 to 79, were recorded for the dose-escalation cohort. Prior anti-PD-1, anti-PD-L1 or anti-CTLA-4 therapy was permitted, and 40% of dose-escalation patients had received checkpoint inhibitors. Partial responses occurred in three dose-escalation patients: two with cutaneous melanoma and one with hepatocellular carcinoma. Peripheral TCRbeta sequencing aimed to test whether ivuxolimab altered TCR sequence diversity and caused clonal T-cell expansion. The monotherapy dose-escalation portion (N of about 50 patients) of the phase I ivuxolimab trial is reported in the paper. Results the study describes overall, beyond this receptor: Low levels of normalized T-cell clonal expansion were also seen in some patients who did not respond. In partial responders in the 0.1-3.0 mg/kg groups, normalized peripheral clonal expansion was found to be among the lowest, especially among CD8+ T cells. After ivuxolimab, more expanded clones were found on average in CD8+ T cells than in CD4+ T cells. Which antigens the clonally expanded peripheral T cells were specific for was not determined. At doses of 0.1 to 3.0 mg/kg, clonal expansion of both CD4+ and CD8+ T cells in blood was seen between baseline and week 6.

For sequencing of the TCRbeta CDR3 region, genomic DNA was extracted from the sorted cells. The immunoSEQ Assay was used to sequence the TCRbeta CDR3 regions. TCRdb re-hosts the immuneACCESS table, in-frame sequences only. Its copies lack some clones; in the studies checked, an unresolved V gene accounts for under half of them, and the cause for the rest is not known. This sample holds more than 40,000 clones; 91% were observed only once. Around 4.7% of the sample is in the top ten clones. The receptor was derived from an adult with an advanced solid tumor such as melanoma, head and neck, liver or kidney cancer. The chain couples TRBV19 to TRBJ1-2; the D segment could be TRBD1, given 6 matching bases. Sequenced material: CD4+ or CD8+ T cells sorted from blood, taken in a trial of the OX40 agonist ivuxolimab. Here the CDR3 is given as CASSQQGPAVYGYTF. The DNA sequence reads TGTGCCAGTAGTCAGCAGGGGCCTGCCGTCTATGGCTACACCTTC.